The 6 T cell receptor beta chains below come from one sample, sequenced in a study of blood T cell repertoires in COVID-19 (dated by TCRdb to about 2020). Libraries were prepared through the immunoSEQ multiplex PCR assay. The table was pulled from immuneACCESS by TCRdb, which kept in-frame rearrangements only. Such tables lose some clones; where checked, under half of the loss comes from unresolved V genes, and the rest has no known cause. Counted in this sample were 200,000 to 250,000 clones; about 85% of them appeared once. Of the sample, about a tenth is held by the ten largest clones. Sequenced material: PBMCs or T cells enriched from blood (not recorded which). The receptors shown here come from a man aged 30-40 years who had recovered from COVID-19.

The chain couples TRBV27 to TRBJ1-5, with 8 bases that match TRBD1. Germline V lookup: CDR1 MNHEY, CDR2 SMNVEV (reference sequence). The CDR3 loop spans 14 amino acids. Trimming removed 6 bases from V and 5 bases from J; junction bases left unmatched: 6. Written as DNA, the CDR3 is TGTGCCAGCAGACAGGGGGGTTTGGATCAGCCCCAGCATTTT. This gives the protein CASRQGGLDQPQHF.

DNA of the CDR3: TGTGCCAGCAGTGAGGGGACAGGATATTCACCCCTCCACTTT. The encoded protein is CASSEGTGYSPLHF. The genes are TRBV6-4 and TRBJ1-6, with 8 bases identical to TRBD1. Germline trimming cut 3 bases from V and 8 bases from J; bases unmatched to any gene: 3. This CDR3 is 14 amino acids long. CDR1 and CDR2 from the germline V gene are MRHNA and SNTAGT.

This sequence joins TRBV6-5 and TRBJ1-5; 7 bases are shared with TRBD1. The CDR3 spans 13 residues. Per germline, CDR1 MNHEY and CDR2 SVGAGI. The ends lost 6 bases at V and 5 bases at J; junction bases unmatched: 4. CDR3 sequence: CASRSQGDQPQHF. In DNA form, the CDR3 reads TGTGCCAGCAGGAGCCAGGGGGATCAGCCCCAGCATTTT.

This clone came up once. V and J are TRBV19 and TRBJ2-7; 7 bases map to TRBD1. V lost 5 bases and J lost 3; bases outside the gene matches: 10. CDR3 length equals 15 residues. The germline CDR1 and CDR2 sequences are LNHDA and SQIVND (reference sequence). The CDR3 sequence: CASSSRQGAGYEQYF. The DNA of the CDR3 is TGTGCCAGTAGTTCTCGACAGGGAGCTGGCTACGAGCAGTACTTC.

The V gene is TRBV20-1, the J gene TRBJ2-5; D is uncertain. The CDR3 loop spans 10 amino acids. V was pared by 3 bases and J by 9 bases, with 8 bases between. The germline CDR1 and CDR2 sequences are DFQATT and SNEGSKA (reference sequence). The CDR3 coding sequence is TGCAGTGCTAGTAGAGATCCCCAGTACTTC. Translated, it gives CSASRDPQYF.

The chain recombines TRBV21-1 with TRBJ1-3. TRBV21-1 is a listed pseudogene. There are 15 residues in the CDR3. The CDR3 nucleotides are TGTGCCAGCAGCAAAGACCCCGGGTCCGGAAACACCATATATTTT. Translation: CASSKDPGSGNTIYF.